Described below is a single T cell receptor beta chain sequence and its context. The CDR3 goes on 3 residues after the read ends, and that part is filled in from the germline J gene. This sample stems from a study of T cells in women clearing cervical HPV infection. The V and J ends lost 4 bases and 2 bases, in that order; junction bases with no gene match: 10. The CDR3 totals 18 residues. Germline assignment: CDR1 LNHDA and CDR2 SQIVND (reference sequence). Produced via immunoSEQ multiplex PCR; TCRdb's table is partial and in-frame only. In total, the table holds about 22,000 clones. The receptor was isolated from a woman between 18 and 69 years old with a cervical HPV16 infection that either progressed to CIN3+ or cleared (not recorded which). The gene calls are TRBV19 and TRBJ2-3; 12 bases fit TRBD2. The sequenced material came from blood buffy coat. CDR3 bases read: TGTGCCAGTAGTAACACCCTCCTAGCGGGGGGGTTCACAGATACG. Amino acid sequence: CASSNTLLAGGFTDT. The entire CDR3 protein reads CASSNTLLAGGFTDTQYF.